What follows are 7 T cell receptor beta chains derived from one specimen sequenced in a study of spatial heterogeneity in lung cancer. The antigens of these receptors remain unknown. Regarding time point: sample taken at primary tumor resection. Study findings and constraints: Counts of expanded alpha and beta TCRs within tumors tracked the tumor nonsynonymous mutation count.

TCRdb called the 5' RACE reads again in MiXCR, with one record for every CDR3 protein. The table has roughly 4,100 distinct CDR3 sequences, under 45% seen once. The sample consisted of lung tumor tissue, taken at surgery. All receptors derive from a male donor with early-stage non-small cell lung cancer.

This clonotype rates as medium-sized. The rearrangement uses TRBV6-1 and TRBJ1-1; possibly TRBD1 for D (5 bases). Trimming stripped 7 bases from V and 8 bases from J, with 17 bases between. Per germline, CDR1 MNHNS and CDR2 SASEGT. The CDR3 spans 13 residues. The CDR3 nucleotides are TGTGCCAGCACGTTGGGCAGGGCCACCGAAGCTTTCTTT. It specifies CASTLGRATEAFF.

By share, this clonotype counts as medium-sized. This chain links TRBV27 with TRBJ2-2; 9 bases match TRBD1. The CDR3 has 16 residues. V was clipped by 6 bases and J by 0 bases; unmatched bases: 5. Germline V CDR1 and CDR2: MNHEY, SMNVEV (reference sequence). CDR3 in amino acids: CASRGQGRANTGELFF. CDR3 sequence (DNA): TGTGCCAGCAGAGGACAGGGGCGGGCGAACACCGGGGAGCTGTTTTTT.

The V call is TRBV4-1, the J call TRBJ2-3, with 12 bases matching TRBD1. Germline trimming cut 3 bases from V and 6 bases from J; bases unmatched to any gene: 7. The CDR3 totals 16 residues. Per the germline V gene, CDR1 is MGHRA and CDR2 is YSYEKL. CDR3 amino acids: CASSQGTGGASDTQYF. CDR3 in DNA: TGCGCCAGCAGCCAGGGGACAGGGGGCGCTTCGGATACGCAGTATTTT.

The rearrangement links TRBV11-2 to TRBJ2-7; 7 bases are shared with TRBD2. This CDR3 contains 16 residues. Trimming at V came to 5 bases and at J to 0 bases, leaving 10 bases not matched to a gene. Germline CDR1 is SGHAT and CDR2 is FQNNGV. The CDR3: CASSRGSDGNSYEQYF. The CDR3 DNA reads TGTGCCAGCAGCCGCGGGAGTGACGGGAACTCCTACGAGCAGTACTTC.

This clonotype turned up a few times. The rearrangement joins TRBV18 to TRBJ2-7, with TRBD2 matching over 7 bases. The germline V gene encodes CDR1 KGHSH and CDR2 LQKENI. This CDR3 contains 15 residues. V was pared by 1 base and J by 8 bases, with 11 bases of the junction left unmatched. The CDR3 protein is CASSPRLADLTKQYF. The CDR3 DNA reads TGTGCCAGCTCACCACGGCTAGCGGACCTTACGAAGCAGTACTTC.

A few counts support this clonotype. The chain uses TRBV5-5 and TRBJ2-1, with D unresolved. CDR3 length: 14 residues. Germline lookup yields CDR1 SGHKS and CDR2 YYEKEE (reference sequence). Trimming left V 0 bases short and J 5 bases short, with 9 bases between. The CDR3 DNA sequence: TGTGCCAGCAGCTTGGCCGGGCAGAACAATGAGCAGTTCTTC. Its translation is CASSLAGQNNEQFF.

This clonotype has at least ten counts. V and J are TRBV6-6 and TRBJ2-1; D is unresolved. This CDR3 has 10 residues. The germline V gene has CDR1 MNHNY and CDR2 SVGAGI (reference sequence). The V end was cut by 2 bases, the J end by 8 bases, with 1 base between. The CDR3 protein is CASSYDEQFF. CDR3 DNA sequence: TGTGCCAGCAGTTACGATGAGCAGTTCTTC.